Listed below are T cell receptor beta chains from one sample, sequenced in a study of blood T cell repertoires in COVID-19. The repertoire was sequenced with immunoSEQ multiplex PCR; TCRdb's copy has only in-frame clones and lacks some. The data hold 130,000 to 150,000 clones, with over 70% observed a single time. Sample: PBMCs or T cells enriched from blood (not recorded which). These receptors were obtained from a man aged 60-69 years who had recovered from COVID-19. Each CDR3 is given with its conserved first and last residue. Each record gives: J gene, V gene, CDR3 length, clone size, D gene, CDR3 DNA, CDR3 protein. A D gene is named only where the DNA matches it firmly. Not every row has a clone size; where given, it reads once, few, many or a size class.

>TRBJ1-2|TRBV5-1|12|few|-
TGCGCCAGCAGCTTCGACAGCTATGGCTACACCTTC
CASSFDSYGYTF
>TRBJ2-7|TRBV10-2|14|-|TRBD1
TGCGCCAGCACTGGACAGGGTTCCGTGTACGAGCAGTACTTC
CASTGQGSVYEQYF
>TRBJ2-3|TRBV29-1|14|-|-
TGCAGCGTTGATTCACTAGACAGCACAGATACGCAGTATTTT
CSVDSLDSTDTQYF
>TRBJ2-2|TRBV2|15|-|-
TGTGCCAGCAGTGACCCGCGGGAAATCACCGGGGAGCTGTTTTTT
CASSDPREITGELFF
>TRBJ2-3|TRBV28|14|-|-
TGTGCCAGCAGTTTTCTCAGCGGCACAGATACGCAGTATTTT
CASSFLSGTDTQYF
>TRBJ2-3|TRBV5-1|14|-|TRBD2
TGCGCCAGCAGCCTTGGACTAGCAGCAGATACGCAGTATTTT
CASSLGLAADTQYF
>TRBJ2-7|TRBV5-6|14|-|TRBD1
TGTGCCAGCAGCTCGCCGGGACAGGGGTACGAGCAGTACTTC
CASSSPGQGYEQYF
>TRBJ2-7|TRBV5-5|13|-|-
TGTGCCAGCAGCTTTAATTACCCGGAGGAGCAGTACTTC
CASSFNYPEEQYF
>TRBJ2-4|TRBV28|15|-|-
TGTGCCAGCAGTCAAACAGGGTCCTGGGGAAACATTCAGTACTTC
CASSQTGSWGNIQYF
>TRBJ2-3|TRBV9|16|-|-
TGTGCCAGCAGCGACCCCATAACAGGGCGAGCAGATACGCAGTATTTT
CASSDPITGRADTQYF
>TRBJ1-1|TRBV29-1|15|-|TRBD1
TGCAGCGCTACTCTACAGGGGGGGTCAGACACTGAAGCTTTCTTT
CSATLQGGSDTEAFF
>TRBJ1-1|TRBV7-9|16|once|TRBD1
TGTGCCAGCAGCTCGGGACAGATACGTATGAACACTGAAGCTTTCTTT
CASSSGQIRMNTEAFF
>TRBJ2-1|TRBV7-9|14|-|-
TGTGCCAGCAGCCCAAAGATCCTAGGCAATGAGCAGTTCTTC
CASSPKILGNEQFF
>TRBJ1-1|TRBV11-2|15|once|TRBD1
TGTGCCAGCAGCTTGGGAGGACAGGGGAACACTGAAGCTTTCTTT
CASSLGGQGNTEAFF
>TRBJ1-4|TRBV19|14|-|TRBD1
TGTGCCAGTAGTAAGGGACAGGGGAATGAAAAACTGTTTTTT
CASSKGQGNEKLFF
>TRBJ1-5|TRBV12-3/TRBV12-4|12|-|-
TGTGCCAGCAGTTTAGCCTATCAGCCCCAGCATTTT
CASSLAYQPQHF
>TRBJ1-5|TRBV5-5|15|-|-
TGTGCCAGCAGCCCCACAGGGCTCGGGAATCAGCCCCAGCATTTT
CASSPTGLGNQPQHF
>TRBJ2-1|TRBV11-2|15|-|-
TGTGCCAGCAGGAGAAGCGGCAGCTCCTACAATGAGCAGTTCTTC
CASRRSGSSYNEQFF
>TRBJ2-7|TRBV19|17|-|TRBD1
TGTGCCAGTAGTTCCCGGGGCCAGGACAGGGGCCACTACGAGCAGTACTTC
CASSSRGQDRGHYEQYF
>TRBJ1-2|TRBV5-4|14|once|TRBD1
TGTGCCAGCAGCCAAGACAGGGATTTCTATGGCTACACCTTC
CASSQDRDFYGYTF
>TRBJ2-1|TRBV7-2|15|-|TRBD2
TGTGCCAGCAGCTCCCGTAGCGGGAGCCCCAATGAGCAGTTCTTC
CASSSRSGSPNEQFF
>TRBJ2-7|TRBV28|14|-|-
TGTGCCAGCAGGAACCACAGGGACGCCTACGAGCAGTACTTC
CASRNHRDAYEQYF
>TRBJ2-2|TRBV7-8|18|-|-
TGTGCCAGCAGCTTACTACCCTTGTCGGGGAGGCACACCGGGGAGCTGTTTTTT
CASSLLPLSGRHTGELFF
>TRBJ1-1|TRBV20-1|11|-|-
TGCAGTGCCCCAGACTATCCTGAAGCTTTCTTT
CSAPDYPEAFF
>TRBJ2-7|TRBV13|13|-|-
TGTGCCAGCAGCTTAGTCGGCTCCTACGAGCAGTACTTC
CASSLVGSYEQYF
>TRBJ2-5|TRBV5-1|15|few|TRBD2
TGCGCCAGCAGCTTCGGGACTAGCGGGGTAGAGACCCAGTACTTC
CASSFGTSGVETQYF
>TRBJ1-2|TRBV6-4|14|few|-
TGTGCCAGCAGGCCACAGGAGGGTATATATGGCTACACCTTC
CASRPQEGIYGYTF
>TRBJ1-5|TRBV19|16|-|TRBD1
TGTGCCAGTAGTCCCTCCGGGACAGGGCAGGGTCAGCCCCAGCATTTT
CASSPSGTGQGQPQHF
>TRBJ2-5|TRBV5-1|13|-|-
TGCGCCAGCAGCCCGGGTTGGGAAGAGACCCAGTACTTC
CASSPGWEETQYF
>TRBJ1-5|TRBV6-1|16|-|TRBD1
TGTGCCAGCAGTGAAGCAAGGGGGCTCGGCAATCAGCCCCAGCATTTT
CASSEARGLGNQPQHF
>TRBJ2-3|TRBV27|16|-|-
TGTGCCAGCAGTTTACGGGTCACGGGAAGCACAGATACGCAGTATTTT
CASSLRVTGSTDTQYF